One and the same sample provided the 4 T cell receptor beta chains below, sequenced in a study of blood T cell repertoires in COVID-19. Sequencing used immunoSEQ multiplex PCR; TCRdb keeps in-frame clones, though not all of them. This sample has around 190,000 clones, with 80% to 90% found just once. Sequencing input: PBMCs or T cells enriched from blood (not recorded which). The receptors were sampled from a man aged 35 to 55 who had recovered from COVID-19.

The J gene is TRBJ1-2, the V gene TRBV2, with D maybe TRBD1 (6 bases). V lost 8 bases and J 6 bases, leaving 13 bases between the germline ends. CDR1 and CDR2 from the germline V gene are SNHLY and FYNNEI. CDR3 size: 12 residues. In nucleotides, the CDR3 is TGTGCCAGCGGGGGCCCCTTCGATGGCTACACCTTC. The encoded protein is CASGGPFDGYTF. Supplemented by reference TRBV2 and TRBJ1-2, the full variable domain reads EPEVTQTPSHQVTQMGQEVILRCVPISNHLYFYWYRQILGQKVEFLVSFYNNEISEKSEIFDDQFSVERPDGSNFTLKIRSTKLEDSAMYFCASGGPFDGYTFGSGTRLTVV.

The chain recombines TRBV11-2 with TRBJ2-7; 10 bases fit TRBD2. The CDR3 sequence is 15 residues long. The V segment lost 2 bases and the J segment 2 bases; nucleotides outside the gene matches: 3. Germline CDR1 is SGHAT and CDR2 is FQNNGV. CDR3 sequence (DNA): TGTGCCAGCAGCTTAACTAGCGGGGATCCCTACGAGCAGTACTTC. Translated: CASSLTSGDPYEQYF.

The chain uses TRBV5-6 and TRBJ2-3; 11 nucleotides match TRBD2. Germline lookup yields CDR1 SGHDT and CDR2 YYEEEE. V dropped 2 bases and J dropped 0; count of bases not matched to a gene: 5. CDR3 length: 17 amino acids. This chain's CDR3 is CASSFSLAGGSTDTQYF. DNA of the CDR3: TGTGCCAGCAGCTTCAGCCTAGCGGGGGGCAGCACAGATACGCAGTATTTT. Using reference TRBV5-6 and TRBJ2-3 for the parts outside the CDR3, the full variable domain is DAGVTQSPTHLIKTRGQQVTLRCSPKSGHDTVSWYQQALGQGPQFIFQYYEEEERQRGNFPDRFSGHQFPNYSSELNVNALLLGDSALYLCASSFSLAGGSTDTQYFGPGTRLTVL.

The V call is TRBV5-6, the J call TRBJ1-5; a weak D match, TRBD1 (5 bases). The CDR3 totals 15 residues. Germline loops: CDR1 SGHDT, CDR2 YYEEEE. V lost 1 base and J 2 bases, leaving 10 bases between the germline ends. The CDR3 coding sequence is TGTGCCAGCAGCTTGTGGGGACTAGGCAATCAGCCCCAGCATTTT. Its protein product is CASSLWGLGNQPQHF.